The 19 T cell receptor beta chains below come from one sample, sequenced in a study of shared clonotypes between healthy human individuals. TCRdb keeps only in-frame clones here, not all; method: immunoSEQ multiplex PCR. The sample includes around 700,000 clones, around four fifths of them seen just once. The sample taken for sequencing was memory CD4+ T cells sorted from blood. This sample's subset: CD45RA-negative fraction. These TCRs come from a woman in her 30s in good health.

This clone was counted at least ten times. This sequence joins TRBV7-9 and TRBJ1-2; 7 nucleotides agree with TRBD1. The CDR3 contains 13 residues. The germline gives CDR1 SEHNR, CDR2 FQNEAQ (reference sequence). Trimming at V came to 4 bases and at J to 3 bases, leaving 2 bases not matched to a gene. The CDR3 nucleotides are TGTGCCAGCAGCTCCGGACAGGACTATGGCTACACCTTC. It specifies CASSSGQDYGYTF.

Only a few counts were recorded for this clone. CDR3 in amino acids: CASRPQGVANEKLFF. The CDR3 region has the DNA TGTGCCAGCAGGCCTCAGGGTGTAGCTAATGAAAAACTGTTTTTT. V gene TRBV27 combines with J gene TRBJ1-4; maybe TRBD1 (5 bases). The CDR3 is made up of 15 amino acids. Trimming took off 6 bases at V and 3 bases at J, with 14 bases between the two ends. Germline CDR1 reads MNHEY; CDR2 reads SMNVEV (reference sequence).

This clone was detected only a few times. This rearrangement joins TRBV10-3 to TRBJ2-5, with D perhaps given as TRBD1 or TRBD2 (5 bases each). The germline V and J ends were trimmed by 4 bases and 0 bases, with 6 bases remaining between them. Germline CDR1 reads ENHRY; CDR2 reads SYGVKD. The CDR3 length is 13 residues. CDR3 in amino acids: CAISVGDQETQYF. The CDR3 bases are TGTGCCATCAGTGTGGGGGACCAAGAGACCCAGTACTTC.

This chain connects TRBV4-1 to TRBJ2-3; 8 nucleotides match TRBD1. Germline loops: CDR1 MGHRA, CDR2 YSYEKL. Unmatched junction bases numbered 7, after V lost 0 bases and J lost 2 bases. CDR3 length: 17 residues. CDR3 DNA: TGCGCCAGCAGCCAAGATCAGAGGACAGGGACCACAGATACGCAGTATTTT. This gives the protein CASSQDQRTGTTDTQYF.

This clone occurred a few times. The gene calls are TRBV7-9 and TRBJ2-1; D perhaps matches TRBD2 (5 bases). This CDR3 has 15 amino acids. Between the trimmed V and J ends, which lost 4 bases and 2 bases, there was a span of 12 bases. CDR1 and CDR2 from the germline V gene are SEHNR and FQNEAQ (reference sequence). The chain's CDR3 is CASSSLLVTYNEQFF. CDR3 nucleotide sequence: TGTGCCAGCAGCTCCTTACTAGTTACCTACAATGAGCAGTTCTTC.

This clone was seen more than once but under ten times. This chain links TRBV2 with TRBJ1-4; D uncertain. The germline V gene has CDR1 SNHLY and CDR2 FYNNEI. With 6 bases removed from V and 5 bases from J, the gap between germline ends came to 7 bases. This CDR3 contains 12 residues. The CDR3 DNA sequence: TGTGCCAGCAGACGGGAGAATGAAAAACTGTTTTTT. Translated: CASRRENEKLFF.

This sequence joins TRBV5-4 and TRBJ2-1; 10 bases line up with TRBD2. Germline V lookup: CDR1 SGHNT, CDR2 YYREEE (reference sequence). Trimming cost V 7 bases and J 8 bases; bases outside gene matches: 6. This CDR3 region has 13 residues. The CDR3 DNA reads TGTGCCAGCCCTAGCGGGAGTGGCCATGAGCAGTTCTTC. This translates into CASPSGSGHEQFF.

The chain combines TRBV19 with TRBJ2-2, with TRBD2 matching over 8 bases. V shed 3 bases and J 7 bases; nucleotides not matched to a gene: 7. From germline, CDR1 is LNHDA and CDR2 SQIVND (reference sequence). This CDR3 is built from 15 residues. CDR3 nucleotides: TGTGCCAGTAGTATCGGGAGGGGGATAGGCGGGGAGCTGTTTTTT. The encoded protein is CASSIGRGIGGELFF.

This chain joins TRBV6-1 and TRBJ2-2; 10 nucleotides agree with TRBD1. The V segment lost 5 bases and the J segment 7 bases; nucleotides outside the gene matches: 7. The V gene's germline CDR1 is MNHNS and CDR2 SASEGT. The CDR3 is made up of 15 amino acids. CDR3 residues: CASSPGTGEIGELFF. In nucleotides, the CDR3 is TGTGCCAGCAGTCCCGGGACAGGGGAAATCGGGGAGCTGTTTTTT.

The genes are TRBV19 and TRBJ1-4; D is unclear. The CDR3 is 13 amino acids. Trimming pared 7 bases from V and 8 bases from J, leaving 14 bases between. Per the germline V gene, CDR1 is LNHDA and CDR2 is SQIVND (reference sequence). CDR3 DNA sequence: TGTGCCAGTACGGTTTCTAGGCAAGAAAAACTGTTTTTT. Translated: CASTVSRQEKLFF.

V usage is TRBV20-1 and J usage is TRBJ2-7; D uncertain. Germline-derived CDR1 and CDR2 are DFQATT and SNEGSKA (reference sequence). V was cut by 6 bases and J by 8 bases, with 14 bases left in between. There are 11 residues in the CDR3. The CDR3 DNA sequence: TGCAGTGCCCGTTTACAGAGTAAGCAGTACTTC. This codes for CSARLQSKQYF.

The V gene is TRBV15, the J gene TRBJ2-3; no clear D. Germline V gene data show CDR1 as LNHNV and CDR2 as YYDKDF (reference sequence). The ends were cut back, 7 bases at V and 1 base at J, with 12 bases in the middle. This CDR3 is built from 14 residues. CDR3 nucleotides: TGTGCCACCAAGGGTGACGGAGGCACAGATACGCAGTATTTT. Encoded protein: CATKGDGGTDTQYF.

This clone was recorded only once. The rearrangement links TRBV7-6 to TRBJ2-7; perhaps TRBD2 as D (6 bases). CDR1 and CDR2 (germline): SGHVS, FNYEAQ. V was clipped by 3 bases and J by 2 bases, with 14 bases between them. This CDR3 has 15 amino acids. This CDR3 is CASSFSLTRTYEQYF. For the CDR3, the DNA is TGTGCCAGCAGCTTCAGTTTGACTAGGACCTACGAGCAGTACTTC.

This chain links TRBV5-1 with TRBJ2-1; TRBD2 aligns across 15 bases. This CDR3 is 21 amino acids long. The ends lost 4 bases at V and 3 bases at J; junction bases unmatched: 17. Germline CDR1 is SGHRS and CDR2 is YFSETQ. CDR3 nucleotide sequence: TGCGCCAGCAGCCTTAGGACAGGGACCGGGACTAGCGGGAGGTACTACAATGAGCAGTTCTTC. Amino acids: CASSLRTGTGTSGRYYNEQFF.

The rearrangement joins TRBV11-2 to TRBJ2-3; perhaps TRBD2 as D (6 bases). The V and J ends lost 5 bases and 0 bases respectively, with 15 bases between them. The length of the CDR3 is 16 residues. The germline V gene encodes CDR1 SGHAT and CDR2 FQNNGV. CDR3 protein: CASSLSLSGSTDTQYF. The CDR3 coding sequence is TGTGCCAGCAGCCTCAGTCTCAGCGGGAGCACAGATACGCAGTATTTT.

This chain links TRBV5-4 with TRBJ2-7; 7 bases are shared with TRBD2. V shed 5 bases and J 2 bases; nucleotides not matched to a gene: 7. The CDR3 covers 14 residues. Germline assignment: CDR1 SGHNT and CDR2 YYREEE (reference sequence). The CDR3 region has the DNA TGTGCCAGCAGTTCGACACTAGCGACCTACGAGCAGTACTTC. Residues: CASSSTLATYEQYF.

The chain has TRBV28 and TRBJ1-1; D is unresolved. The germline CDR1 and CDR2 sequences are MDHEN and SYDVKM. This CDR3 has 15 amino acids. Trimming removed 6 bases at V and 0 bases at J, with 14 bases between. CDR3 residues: CASSPEYPMNTEAFF. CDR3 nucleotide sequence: TGTGCCAGCAGCCCAGAATACCCCATGAACACTGAAGCTTTCTTT.

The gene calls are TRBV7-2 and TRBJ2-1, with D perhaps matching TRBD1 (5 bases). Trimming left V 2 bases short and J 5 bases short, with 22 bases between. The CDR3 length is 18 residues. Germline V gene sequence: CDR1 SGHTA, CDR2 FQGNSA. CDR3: CASSLRRPRSVGDNEQFF. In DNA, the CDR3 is TGTGCCAGCAGCTTACGCAGACCCCGTTCTGTAGGGGACAATGAGCAGTTCTTC.

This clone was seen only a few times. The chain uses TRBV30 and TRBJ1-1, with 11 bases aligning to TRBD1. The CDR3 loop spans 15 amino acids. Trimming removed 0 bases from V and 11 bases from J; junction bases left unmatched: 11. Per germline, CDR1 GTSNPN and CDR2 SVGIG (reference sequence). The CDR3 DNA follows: TGTGCCTGGAGTGTATGGGGACAGGGGGTATCTGGGGCTTTCTTT. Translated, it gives CAWSVWGQGVSGAFF.